A selection of T cell receptor beta chains follows, all from one sample in a study of CD8 T cells in ankylosing spondylitis. Each CDR3 protein is one row after TCRdb ran MiXCR on the 5' RACE reads. The data contain about 340,000 distinct CDR3 sequences, roughly 14% of them singletons. The sample consisted of blood, either unsorted or a sorted T cell fraction (not recorded which). The receptors here all came from a male donor with ankylosing spondylitis or in good health (not recorded which). The CDR3 runs from the conserved cysteine through the conserved F or W. Each record gives: clone size, V gene, D gene, J gene, CDR3 DNA, CDR3 protein. The D gene is left open where the match is weak. Not every row has a clone size; where given, it reads once, few, many or a size class.

clone_size: few
v_call: TRBV2
d_call: TRBD2
j_call: TRBJ2-5
cdr3_nt: TGTGCCAGCAGTGAAGGGCTAGCGGGAGGGCAAGAGACCCAGTACTTC
cdr3_aa: CASSEGLAGGQETQYF

clone_size: few
v_call: TRBV5-1
d_call: -
j_call: TRBJ2-3
cdr3_nt: TGCGCCAGCAGCTTGGGGGAAGACCTGAGCACAGATACGCAGTATTTT
cdr3_aa: CASSLGEDLSTDTQYF

clone_size: -
v_call: TRBV20-1
d_call: -
j_call: TRBJ2-1
cdr3_nt: TGCAGTGCTAGAGATAGGGGCGGGCCTGGGCGGGAGCAGTTCTTC
cdr3_aa: CSARDRGGPGREQFF

clone_size: -
v_call: TRBV12-3/TRBV12-4
d_call: -
j_call: TRBJ2-5
cdr3_nt: TGTGCCAGCAATTCCCAGGGGTACCAAGAGACCCAGTACTTC
cdr3_aa: CASNSQGYQETQYF

clone_size: many
v_call: TRBV12-3/TRBV12-4
d_call: -
j_call: TRBJ2-1
cdr3_nt: TGTGCCAGCAGTTTTTATAGGCCACCAAACAATGAGCAGTTCTTC
cdr3_aa: CASSFYRPPNNEQFF

clone_size: many
v_call: TRBV12-3/TRBV12-4
d_call: -
j_call: TRBJ1-2
cdr3_nt: TGTGCCAGCAGTAGACAGCCTAACTATGGCTACACCTTC
cdr3_aa: CASSRQPNYGYTF

clone_size: few
v_call: TRBV20-1
d_call: -
j_call: TRBJ1-1
cdr3_nt: TGCAGTGCTACGCCGGCTTTCGGGAACACTGAAGCTTTCTTT
cdr3_aa: CSATPAFGNTEAFF

clone_size: many
v_call: TRBV20-1
d_call: -
j_call: TRBJ2-2
cdr3_nt: TGCAGTGCTAGTCCCGGGGGAACCGGGGAGCTGTTTTTT
cdr3_aa: CSASPGGTGELFF

clone_size: -
v_call: TRBV15
d_call: -
j_call: TRBJ2-2
cdr3_nt: TGTGCCACCAGCCGGACACAGGGGAACACCGGGGAGCTGTTTTTT
cdr3_aa: CATSRTQGNTGELFF

clone_size: -
v_call: TRBV9
d_call: -
j_call: TRBJ1-2
cdr3_nt: TGTGCCAGCAGCGTAGAGGCTAACTATGGCTACACCTTC
cdr3_aa: CASSVEANYGYTF

clone_size: few
v_call: TRBV4-2
d_call: -
j_call: TRBJ2-2
cdr3_nt: TGTGCCAGCAGCCCTATTCAGGGCGGGGAGCTGTTTTTT
cdr3_aa: CASSPIQGGELFF

clone_size: -
v_call: TRBV20-1
d_call: -
j_call: TRBJ2-7
cdr3_nt: TGCAGTGCTAGTGAGGGGACTGGTAATTACGAGCAGTACTTC
cdr3_aa: CSASEGTGNYEQYF

clone_size: many
v_call: TRBV18
d_call: -
j_call: TRBJ1-4
cdr3_nt: TGTGCCAGCTCACCCCTAAGAACAGGGCGGAATGAAAAACTGTTTTTT
cdr3_aa: CASSPLRTGRNEKLFF

clone_size: many
v_call: TRBV5-1
d_call: -
j_call: TRBJ1-2
cdr3_nt: TGCGCCAGCAGTACCCAGGGGCAAGATGGCTACACCTTC
cdr3_aa: CASSTQGQDGYTF

clone_size: -
v_call: TRBV20-1
d_call: -
j_call: TRBJ2-4
cdr3_nt: TGCAGTGCTGTGACGGACCCTACTTCTATAGCCAAAAACATTCAGTACTTC
cdr3_aa: CSAVTDPTSIAKNIQYF

clone_size: few
v_call: TRBV13
d_call: TRBD1
j_call: TRBJ2-7
cdr3_nt: TGTGCCAGCAGCTTAAAGGGACAGGGCCCTAACGAGCAGTACTTC
cdr3_aa: CASSLKGQGPNEQYF